These 5 T cell receptor beta chains were all obtained from the same sample, sequenced in a study of shared clonotypes between healthy human individuals. Sequenced by immunoSEQ multiplex PCR; TCRdb stores in-frame clones only, minus some. The sample comprises about a million clones, 76% of which are singletons, and approximately 1.5% rests with the top ten. Sequenced material: memory CD4+ T cells sorted from blood. The subset here: CD45RA-negative fraction. The receptor source for this set is a man younger than 35 in good health.

The chain has TRBV30 and TRBJ1-1; no clear D gene. The CDR3 sequence is 14 residues long. The germline V gene has CDR1 GTSNPN and CDR2 SVGIG (reference sequence). V was clipped by 4 bases and J by 1 base, with 13 bases between them. Here the CDR3 DNA reads TGTGCCTGGATAGGGTGGGCCCCGAACACTGAAGCTTTCTTT. It encodes CAWIGWAPNTEAFF.

The chain joins TRBV10-3 to TRBJ2-5; the D is unclear. The CDR3 covers 11 residues. From germline, CDR1 is ENHRY and CDR2 SYGVKD. With 4 bases removed from V and 5 bases from J, the gap between germline ends came to 5 bases. CDR3 sequence: CAISVEETQYF. DNA for the CDR3: TGTGCCATCAGTGTTGAGGAGACCCAGTACTTC.

The CDR3 spells CASSLTSGRGEQFF. In nucleotides, the CDR3 is TGTGCCAGCAGTCTAACTAGCGGGAGAGGGGAGCAGTTCTTC. This chain links TRBV25-1 with TRBJ2-1; TRBD2 aligns across 11 bases. Germline CDR1 reads MGHDK; CDR2 reads SYGVNS. The CDR3 totals 14 residues. V lost 5 bases, J lost 10 bases, and 7 bases stayed unmatched.

The rearrangement links TRBV5-4 to TRBJ1-1, with D uncertain. There are 14 residues in the CDR3. Germline V lookup: CDR1 SGHNT, CDR2 YYREEE (reference sequence). The V gene lost 4 bases and the J gene lost 6 bases, with 16 bases spanning the gap. The CDR3 nucleotides read TGTGCCAGCAGCCCCTTGGTTGCTACCTCTGAAGCTTTCTTT. Translated, it gives CASSPLVATSEAFF.

This clone was seen a few times. The chain uses TRBV2 and TRBJ2-3; 8 positions agree with TRBD1. Germline V lookup: CDR1 SNHLY, CDR2 FYNNEI. The CDR3 extends over 17 amino acids. V lost 0 bases, J lost 1 base, and 6 bases stayed unmatched. CDR3 DNA: TGTGCCAGCAGTGAAGCGCTTGGCAGGGGGCGCACAGATACGCAGTATTTT. The encoded protein is CASSEALGRGRTDTQYF.